This T cell receptor beta chain was identified in a study of T cell repertoires in cytomegalovirus infection. One entry per CDR3 protein results from TCRdb running MiXCR on the reads. Of some 300,000 distinct CDR3 sequences in the sample, under 20% were seen once. Trimming removed 7 bases at V and 1 base at J, with 19 bases between. The CDR3 is made up of 15 amino acids. The germline V gene has CDR1 DFQATT and CDR2 SNEGSKA (reference sequence). This clonotype was picked up one time. Input material: PBMCs. The V and J genes are TRBV20-1 and TRBJ1-1, with a weak D call TRBD1 (5 bases). This receptor was identified in a human donor in good health (CMV status not recorded). Some clones in this sample may be carry-over from other donors' samples. Here the CDR3 DNA reads TGCAGTGTTAACCTGGCCCGGACAAGGAACACTGAAGCTTTCTTT. Protein product: CSVNLARTRNTEAFF.